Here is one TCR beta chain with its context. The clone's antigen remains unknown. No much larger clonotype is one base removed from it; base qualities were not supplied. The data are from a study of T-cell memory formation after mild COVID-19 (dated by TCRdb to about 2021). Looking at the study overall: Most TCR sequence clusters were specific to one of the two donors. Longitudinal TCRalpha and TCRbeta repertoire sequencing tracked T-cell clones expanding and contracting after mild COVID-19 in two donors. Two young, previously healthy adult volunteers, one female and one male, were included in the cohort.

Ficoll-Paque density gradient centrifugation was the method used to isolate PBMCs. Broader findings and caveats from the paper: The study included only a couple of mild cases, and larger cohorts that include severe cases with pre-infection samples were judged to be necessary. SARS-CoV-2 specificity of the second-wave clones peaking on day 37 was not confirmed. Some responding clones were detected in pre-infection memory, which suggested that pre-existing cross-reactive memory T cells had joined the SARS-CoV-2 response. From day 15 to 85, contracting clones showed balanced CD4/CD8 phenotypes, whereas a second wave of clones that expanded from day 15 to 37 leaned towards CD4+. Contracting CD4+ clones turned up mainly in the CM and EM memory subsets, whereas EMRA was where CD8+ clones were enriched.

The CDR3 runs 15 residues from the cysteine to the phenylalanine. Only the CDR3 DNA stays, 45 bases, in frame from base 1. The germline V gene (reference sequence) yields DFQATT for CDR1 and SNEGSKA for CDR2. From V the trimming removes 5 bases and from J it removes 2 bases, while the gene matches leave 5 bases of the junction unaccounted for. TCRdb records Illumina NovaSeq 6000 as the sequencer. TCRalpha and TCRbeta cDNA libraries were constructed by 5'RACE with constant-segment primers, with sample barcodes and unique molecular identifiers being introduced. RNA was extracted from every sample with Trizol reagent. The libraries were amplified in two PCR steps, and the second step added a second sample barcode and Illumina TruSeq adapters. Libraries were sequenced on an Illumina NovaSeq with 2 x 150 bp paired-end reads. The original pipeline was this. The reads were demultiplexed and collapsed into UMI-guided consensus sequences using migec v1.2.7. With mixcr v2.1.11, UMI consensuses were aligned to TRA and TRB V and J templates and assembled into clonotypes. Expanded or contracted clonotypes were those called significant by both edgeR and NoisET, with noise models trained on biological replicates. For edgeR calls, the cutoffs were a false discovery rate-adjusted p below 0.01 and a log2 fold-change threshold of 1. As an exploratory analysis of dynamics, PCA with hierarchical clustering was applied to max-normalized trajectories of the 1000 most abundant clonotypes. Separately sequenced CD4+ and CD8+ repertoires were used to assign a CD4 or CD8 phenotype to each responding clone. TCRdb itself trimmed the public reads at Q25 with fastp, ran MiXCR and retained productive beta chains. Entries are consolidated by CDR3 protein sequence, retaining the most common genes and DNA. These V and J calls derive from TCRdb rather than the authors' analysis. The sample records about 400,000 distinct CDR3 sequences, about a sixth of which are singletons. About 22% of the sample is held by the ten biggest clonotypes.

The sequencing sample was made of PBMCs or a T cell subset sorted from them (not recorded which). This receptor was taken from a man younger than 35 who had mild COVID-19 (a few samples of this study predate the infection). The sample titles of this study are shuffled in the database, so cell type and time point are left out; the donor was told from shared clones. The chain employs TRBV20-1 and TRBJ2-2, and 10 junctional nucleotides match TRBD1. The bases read TGCAGTGCTGGCGGGGACAGGGGCAACACCGGGGAGCTGTTTTTT. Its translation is CSAGGDRGNTGELFF.